This paragraph reports one T cell receptor beta chain. Its antigen is not known. The PCR had 60 Vbeta and 13 Jbeta primers. The table came from immunoSEQ multiplex PCR; TCRdb's copy has only in-frame clones and leaves some out. Altogether 150,000 to 250,000 clones are present, 82% being singletons, with the ten largest covering 0.098%. The sample belongs to a study of cytomegalovirus exposure and HLA in healthy donors. General study points: Later analysis identified 16,951 TCR beta sequences associated with HLA alleles, using a false discovery rate threshold of 0.05. Cytomegalovirus status was reportedly diagnosed by the classifier with high specificity and sensitivity.

V was cut by 1 base and J by 4 bases, with 13 bases left in between. Germline values: CDR1 SGHAT, CDR2 FQDESV (reference sequence). This CDR3 spans 15 amino acids. The sample consisted of PBMCs. The clonotype comes from a boy aged 2-9 years in good health and CMV-seronegative. The chain employs TRBV11-1 and TRBJ1-2; D perhaps matches TRBD1 (6 bases). CDR3 amino acids: CASSLDSDRLYGYTF. The CDR3 region has the DNA TGTGCCAGCAGCTTAGACTCCGACAGGCTCTATGGCTACACCTTC. The whole variable domain, remainder taken from reference TRBV11-1 and TRBJ1-2, is EAEVAQSPRYKITEKSQAVAFWCDPISGHATLYWYRQILGQGPELLVQFQDESVVDDSQLPKDRFSAERLKGVDSTLKIQPAELGDSAMYLCASSLDSDRLYGYTFGSGTRLTVV.